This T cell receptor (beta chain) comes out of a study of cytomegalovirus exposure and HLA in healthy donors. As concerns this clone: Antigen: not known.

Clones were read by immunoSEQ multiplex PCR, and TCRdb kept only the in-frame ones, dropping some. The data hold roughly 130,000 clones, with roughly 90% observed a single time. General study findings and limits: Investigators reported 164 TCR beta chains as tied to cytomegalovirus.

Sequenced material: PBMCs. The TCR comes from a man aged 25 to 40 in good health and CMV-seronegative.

CDR3 loop: CASSNRVPPSYEQYF. The DNA of the CDR3 is TGCGCCAGCAGTAACCGGGTCCCACCATCCTACGAGCAGTACTTC. The chain joins TRBV10-2 to TRBJ2-7; no clear D gene. Germline CDR1 is WSHSY and CDR2 is SAAADI. V lost 5 bases to trimming and J lost 1 base, with 15 bases between them. This CDR3 spans 15 amino acids.